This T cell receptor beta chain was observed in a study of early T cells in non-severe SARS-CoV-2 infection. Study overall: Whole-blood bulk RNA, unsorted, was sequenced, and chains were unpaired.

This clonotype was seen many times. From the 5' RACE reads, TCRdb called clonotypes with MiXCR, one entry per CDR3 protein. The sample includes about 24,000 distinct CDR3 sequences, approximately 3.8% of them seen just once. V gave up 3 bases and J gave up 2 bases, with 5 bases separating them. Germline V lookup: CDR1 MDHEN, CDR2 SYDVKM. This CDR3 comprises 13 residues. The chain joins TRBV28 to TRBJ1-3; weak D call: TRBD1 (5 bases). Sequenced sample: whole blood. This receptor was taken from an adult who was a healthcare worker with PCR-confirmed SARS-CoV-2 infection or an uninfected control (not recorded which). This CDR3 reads CASSLGAGNTIYF. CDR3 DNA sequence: TGTGCCAGCAGTTTGGGGGCTGGAAACACCATATATTTT.